This T cell receptor (beta chain) was retrieved from a study of CD8 T cells in Susac syndrome. This clonotype was seen only once. Blood CD8+ and CD4+ T cells underwent high-throughput TCR beta sequencing. It was healthy donors who served as the controls, matched for age and sex. Negative isolation was used for CD8+ and CD4+ T cells and FACS enrichment for TEMRA cells. This CDR3 has 15 amino acids. Trimming cost V 4 bases and J 8 bases; bases outside gene matches: 7. From germline, CDR1 is SGHDT and CDR2 YYEEEE. When the RNA was reverse transcribed, random hexamers were used with an input of about 0.5 to 1 ug. With immunoSEQ multiplex PCR, TCR beta CDR3 was amplified across 54 Vbeta and 13 Jbeta. MiXCR, run by TCRdb on the immunoSEQ multiplex PCR reads, gives a single entry per CDR3 protein. Among about 120,000 distinct CDR3 sequences, roughly 92% were seen once, and the ten largest hold about 0.12%.

The receptor comes from a human donor in good health. The chain employs TRBV5-6 and TRBJ2-1; 12 bases agree with TRBD2. The material sequenced was CD8+ T cells from PBMCs. The CDR3 region has the DNA TGTGCCAGCAGCCACCCTAGCGGGGGGGCCTATGAGCAGTTCTTC. Translation gives CASSHPSGGAYEQFF.